This T cell receptor beta chain was sequenced for a study of shared clonotypes between healthy human individuals. The wider study: CD4 naive and CD4 memory each took three plates per donor, while CD8 naive took two and CD8 memory one.

Concerning this clone itself: The antigen remains unidentified.

Findings and caveats of the study: Although depth was large, rarefaction showed that sequencing of the sorted subsets was incomplete.

CDR3 length: 14 residues. V was shortened by 3 bases and J by 4 bases, with 13 bases between the two germline ends. Germline V CDR1 and CDR2: SSHAT, FNYEAQ (reference sequence). TCRdb's table, derived via immunoSEQ multiplex PCR, lists solely in-frame clones and lacks some. The sample gives around 980,000 clones, around 82% of which show up once; roughly 0.61% is in the top ten. The V gene is TRBV7-7, the J gene TRBJ2-7; the D gene is possibly TRBD2 (6 bases). This receptor was identified in a man aged 18 to 30 in good health. Some clones in this sample may be carry-over from other donors' samples. The source material was memory CD4+ T cells from PBMCs. Regarding subset: CD45RA-negative fraction. The CDR3 loop is CASSFGGIPYEQYF. CDR3 DNA sequence: TGTGCCAGCAGCTTCGGAGGGATTCCGTACGAGCAGTACTTC. The full variable domain, completed using reference TRBV7-7 and TRBJ2-7, is GAGVSQSPRYKVTKRGQDVTLRCDPISSHATLYWYQQALGQGPEFLTYFNYEAQPDKSGLPSDRFSAERPEGSISTLTIQRTEQRDSAMYRCASSFGGIPYEQYFGPGTRLTVT.